This T cell receptor (beta chain) was obtained from a study of blood T cell repertoires in COVID-19. Study background: The United States, Italy and Spain supplied acute and convalescent COVID-19 samples. Sample material is recorded as cDNA or gDNA derived from T cells, B-cell-depleted T cells, or PBMCs.

As originally analysed: Reference gene primer amplification in the assay estimated nucleated cell counts. Here immunoSEQ multiplex PCR was the method, and the copy in TCRdb shows in-frame clones only, minus some. V, J and clone size reflect that table, while D and trimming were determined from the DNA. The data contain about 66,000 clones, about 82% of them singletons. CDR3 length: 17 residues. Per germline, CDR1 SQVTM and CDR2 ANQGSEA. Trimming cost V 6 bases and J 0 bases; bases outside gene matches: 8. The sample was peripheral blood. J is TRBJ2-1 and V is TRBV29-1; 13 bases are shared with TRBD2. This receptor was identified in a man between 50 and 59 years old with active COVID-19. This CDR3 is CSVTLWTSGSSYNEQFF. The CDR3 region has the DNA TGCAGCGTGACACTATGGACTAGCGGGAGCTCCTACAATGAGCAGTTCTTC.